The clone carrying this T cell receptor (beta chain) has more than one count but fewer than ten. The antigen is undetermined. The study made its TCR cDNA through 5'RACE template switching. That step introduced a universal primer site along with UMIs. Each CDR3 protein gets one entry after TCRdb re-called the 5' RACE reads with MiXCR. The sample consists of 500,000 to 650,000 distinct CDR3 sequences, over 9% of them appearing once. Germline-derived CDR1 and CDR2 are SGHRS and YFSETQ. Trimming shortened V by 2 bases and J by 0 bases, and 10 bases separated the two germline ends. The CDR3 runs to 15 residues. This record comes from a study of T cells after yellow fever vaccination. Findings and caveats of the study: In post-booster samples, most primary-vaccination clones reappeared (about 97% CD4, about 91% CD8). One caveat is that FACS-sorted repertoires could contain abundant clonotypes contaminating from the bulk population. A weaker but faster secondary response was observed, peaking on day 5 versus 15.

This sequence joins TRBV5-1 and TRBJ2-3; TRBD2 might be the D (6 bases). Sequencing used PBMCs, obtained on the day of the yellow fever booster vaccination. The source is a man younger than 45 who received the YFV17D yellow fever vaccine. The DNA of the CDR3 is TGCGCCAGCAGCTTAACTAGCACTAGCACAGATACGCAGTATTTT. Residues: CASSLTSTSTDTQYF.